This T cell receptor (beta chain) was captured in a study of human T cells and chemical hapten exposure. In this sample, this clonotype turned up a few times. TCRdb re-derived calls from the RACE reads in MiXCR, one entry per CDR3 protein. Altogether 190,000 or so distinct CDR3 sequences are present, 30% being singletons, with the ten largest covering less than 3.5%. As to time point: pre-sensitization, week 0. As to treatment: therapeutic diphenylcyclopropenone sensitization with weekly scalp DPC. V shed 4 bases, J shed 8 bases, and the junction held 6 bases outside the gene matches. The CDR3 extends over 14 amino acids. In germline, CDR1 is SEHNR, CDR2 FQNEAQ (reference sequence).

Sequencing was performed on whole blood, taken in connection with sensitization to the hapten diphenylcyclopropenone (DPC). The chain employs TRBV7-9 and TRBJ1-4; 8 bases align to TRBD1. The sequence was obtained from a woman younger than 45 with alopecia areata. Some clones in this sample may be carry-over from other donors' samples. The CDR3 region has the DNA TGTGCCAGCAGCTCCGACAGGGGTGGCGAAAAACTGTTTTTT. It specifies CASSSDRGGEKLFF.